The next 30 T cell receptor beta chains were all read from a single sample in a study of blood T cell repertoires in COVID-19. The table came from immunoSEQ multiplex PCR; TCRdb's copy has only in-frame clones and leaves some out. This table has under 250,000 clones, around 82% appearing once. Sequenced input: peripheral blood. All receptors come from a woman in her 70s with acute or convalescent COVID-19.

The chain has TRBV9 and TRBJ1-1, with D perhaps matching TRBD1 (6 bases). The CDR3 runs 10 residues. Germline V gene data show CDR1 as SGDLS and CDR2 as YYNGEE. Trimming stripped 6 bases from V and 12 bases from J, with 12 bases between. In DNA, the CDR3 is TGTGCCAGCACCCCGAGGGGGACTTTCTTT. The encoded protein is CASTPRGTFF.

The J gene is TRBJ2-1, the V gene TRBV5-6; 10 positions match TRBD1. With V trimmed by 4 bases and J by 5 bases, 9 bases remained unmatched. The CDR3 is 16 amino acids. Per germline, CDR1 SGHDT and CDR2 YYEEEE. CDR3 coding DNA: TGTGCCAGCAGCCAGTGGGGACAGGGGTTTAACAATGAGCAGTTCTTC. It specifies CASSQWGQGFNNEQFF.

This sequence joins TRBV4-1 and TRBJ2-5, with 10 bases aligning to TRBD2. The trim removed 6 bases at V and 5 bases at J, leaving 9 bases unmatched. Per the germline V gene, CDR1 is MGHRA and CDR2 is YSYEKL. The CDR3 sequence is 15 residues long. CDR3 sequence: CASSPIAGGGETQYF. The CDR3 DNA is TGCGCCAGCAGTCCAATAGCGGGGGGCGGGGAGACCCAGTACTTC.

The chain uses TRBV5-1 and TRBJ2-2, with D hard to call. Trimming removed 0 bases from V and 0 bases from J, with 12 bases in between. CDR1 is SGHRS, CDR2 YFSETQ, per germline. There are 17 residues in the CDR3. The CDR3 nucleotides are TGCGCCAGCAGCTTGGATCCCCCAGGATCGAACACCGGGGAGCTGTTTTTT. This translates into CASSLDPPGSNTGELFF.

This chain connects TRBV7-8 to TRBJ2-7, with no clear D. CDR1 and CDR2 (germline): SGHVS, FQNEAQ. The CDR3 runs to 12 residues. V lost 5 bases and J lost 7, with 12 bases in between. This chain's CDR3 is CASSIDPREQYV. Here the CDR3 DNA reads TGTGCCAGCAGCATCGACCCGCGGGAGCAGTACGTC.

This chain links TRBV7-6 with TRBJ2-1; 11 bases align to TRBD2. Germline V gives CDR1 SGHVS, CDR2 FNYEAQ. This CDR3 region has 15 residues. With 4 bases clipped from V and 6 bases from J, the junction kept 5 bases outside the gene matches. DNA of the CDR3: TGTGCCAGCAGCTATAGCGGGGGGGCGTTCAATGAGCAGTTCTTC. Translating it yields CASSYSGGAFNEQFF.

The chain recombines TRBV7-2 with TRBJ2-5; a weak D match, TRBD2 (5 bases). This CDR3 has 15 amino acids. V lost 2 bases and J lost 5, with 15 bases in between. Germline lookup yields CDR1 SGHTA and CDR2 FQGNSA. The CDR3 sequence: CASSLSLRGQETQYF. The CDR3 nucleotides are TGTGCCAGCAGCTTAAGTTTACGGGGTCAGGAGACCCAGTACTTC.

J is TRBJ2-4 and V is TRBV25-1; D is perhaps TRBD2 (7 bases). This CDR3 is built from 18 residues. The ends were cut back, 3 bases at V and 0 bases at J, with 18 bases in the middle. Per germline, CDR1 MGHDK and CDR2 SYGVNS. In DNA form, the CDR3 reads TGTGCCAGCAGTGAGGGGGGAGGGACATCCTTAGCCAAAAACATTCAGTACTTC. This translates into CASSEGGGTSLAKNIQYF. Combining the CDR3 with reference TRBV25-1 and TRBJ2-4 gives the whole variable domain EADIYQTPRYLVIGTGKKITLECSQTMGHDKMYWYQQDPGMELHLIHYSYGVNSTEKGDLSSESTVSRIRTEHFPLTLESARPSHTSQYLCASSEGGGTSLAKNIQYFGAGTRLSVL.

This clone was seen at least ten times. The chain carries TRBV19 and TRBJ2-3, with D possibly being TRBD2 (6 bases). The CDR3 consists of 14 residues. Germline loops: CDR1 LNHDA, CDR2 SQIVND (reference sequence). Trimming took off 1 base at V and 1 base at J, with 6 bases between the two ends. CDR3 sequence: CASSIAGGTDTQYF. CDR3 DNA sequence: TGTGCCAGTAGTATAGCGGGGGGCACAGATACGCAGTATTTT.

This chain links TRBV18 with TRBJ2-7, with 8 bases identical to TRBD1. CDR1 is KGHSH, CDR2 LQKENI, per germline. The CDR3 totals 14 residues. V shed 5 bases, J shed 5 bases, and the junction held 8 bases outside the gene matches. CDR3: CASSDGQGINEQYF. CDR3 nucleotide sequence: TGTGCCAGCTCAGACGGACAGGGCATTAACGAGCAGTACTTC.

V gene TRBV12-5 combines with J gene TRBJ2-7; TRBD1 matches at 9 bases. This CDR3 is 16 amino acids long. Germline-derived CDR1 and CDR2 are LGHNT and FRNRAP. The ends lost 4 bases at V and 3 bases at J; junction bases unmatched: 10. The CDR3 region is CASGSAPRDRVYEQYF. CDR3 sequence (DNA): TGTGCTAGTGGTTCGGCTCCCCGGGACAGGGTCTACGAGCAGTACTTC.

The chain combines TRBV5-6 with TRBJ1-2; 8 bases map to TRBD1. V shed 2 bases, J shed 5 bases, and the junction held 5 bases outside the gene matches. Germline-derived CDR1 and CDR2 are SGHDT and YYEEEE. CDR3 length: 14 amino acids. CDR3 amino acids: CASSFQGAGYGYTF. The CDR3 bases are TGTGCCAGCAGCTTTCAGGGGGCAGGATATGGCTACACCTTC.

This chain links TRBV5-6 with TRBJ2-5; a possible D gene is TRBD1 (5 bases). Germline V lookup: CDR1 SGHDT, CDR2 YYEEEE. Trimming took off 4 bases at V and 2 bases at J, with 18 bases between the two ends. The CDR3 spans 16 residues. CDR3 amino acids: CASSREETVKQETQYF. The CDR3 nucleotides are TGTGCCAGCAGCCGCGAGGAGACAGTGAAGCAAGAGACCCAGTACTTC. Full variable domain (rest looked up from reference TRBV5-6 and TRBJ2-5): DAGVTQSPTHLIKTRGQQVTLRCSPKSGHDTVSWYQQALGQGPQFIFQYYEEEERQRGNFPDRFSGHQFPNYSSELNVNALLLGDSALYLCASSREETVKQETQYFGPGTRLLVL.

The V gene is TRBV29-1, the J gene TRBJ1-1; 7 nucleotides align to TRBD1. The germline CDR1 and CDR2 sequences are SQVTM and ANQGSEA. Unmatched junction bases numbered 7, after V lost 6 bases and J lost 3 bases. This CDR3 is 13 amino acids long. In nucleotides, the CDR3 is TGCAGCGTCCCAGGGGGATGGGACACTGAAGCTTTCTTT. Residues: CSVPGGWDTEAFF.

The chain joins TRBV19 to TRBJ2-3, with 11 nucleotides matching TRBD1. The CDR3 consists of 14 residues. CDR1 LNHDA and CDR2 SQIVND come from the germline V gene (reference sequence). V lost 10 bases, J lost 4 bases, and 7 bases stayed unmatched. The CDR3 loop reads CATQGTGGSDTQYF. CDR3 nucleotides: TGTGCCACCCAAGGGACAGGGGGATCAGATACGCAGTATTTT.

The gene calls are TRBV19 and TRBJ1-1; D remains unclear. Germline V gene sequence: CDR1 LNHDA, CDR2 SQIVND (reference sequence). V lost 5 bases and J 1 base, leaving 11 bases between the germline ends. The CDR3 is made up of 14 amino acids. This CDR3 is CASSRRNTNTEAFF. CDR3 in DNA: TGTGCCAGTAGTCGGAGAAATACGAACACTGAAGCTTTCTTT.

The chain recombines TRBV30 with TRBJ1-1; TRBD1 matches 7 bases. This CDR3 has 14 residues. Per the germline V gene, CDR1 is GTSNPN and CDR2 is SVGIG (reference sequence). V was pared by 0 bases and J by 6 bases, with 7 bases of the junction left unmatched. CDR3 region: CAWSVGQSVAEAFF. In nucleotides, the CDR3 is TGTGCCTGGAGTGTGGGACAGTCGGTCGCTGAAGCTTTCTTT.

This CDR3 reads CASSQELSRGVGNQPQHF. In nucleotides, the CDR3 is TGCGCCAGCAGCCAAGAACTTAGCCGGGGTGTTGGCAATCAGCCCCAGCATTTT. The chain uses TRBV4-1 and TRBJ1-5, with D hard to call. The germline V gene encodes CDR1 MGHRA and CDR2 YSYEKL. The CDR3 sequence is 18 residues long. The V end lost 0 bases, the J end lost 2 bases, and 17 bases lay between the germline ends.

The chain uses TRBV5-6 and TRBJ2-7; 8 bases are shared with TRBD1. The CDR3 loop spans 16 amino acids. Germline trimming cut 7 bases from V and 2 bases from J; bases unmatched to any gene: 14. Germline assignment: CDR1 SGHDT and CDR2 YYEEEE. The CDR3 reads CASRRLSGQVTYEQYV. The CDR3 DNA sequence: TGTGCCAGCCGCCGCCTCTCGGGACAGGTGACCTACGAGCAGTACGTC.

The genes are TRBV12-3 or TRBV12-4 and TRBJ1-4, with D possibly being TRBD1 (5 bases). This CDR3 is built from 12 residues. V gave up 4 bases and J gave up 7 bases, with 7 bases separating them. This chain's CDR3 is CASSWGGEKLFF. The DNA for the CDR3 is TGTGCCAGCAGTTGGGGGGGTGAAAAACTGTTTTTT.

V and J are TRBV10-3 and TRBJ1-2; no definite D call. Between the trimmed V and J ends, which lost 7 bases and 2 bases, there was a span of 11 bases. This CDR3 region has 13 residues. Germline-derived CDR1 and CDR2 are ENHRY and SYGVKD. The CDR3 loop reads CAIKDSYNYGYTF. DNA of the CDR3: TGTGCCATCAAAGACTCCTACAACTATGGCTACACCTTC.

V gene TRBV5-1 combines with J gene TRBJ2-1; 9 bases match TRBD1. This CDR3 spans 13 amino acids. CDR1 and CDR2 (germline): SGHRS, YFSETQ. The V segment lost 6 bases and the J segment 6 bases; nucleotides outside the gene matches: 4. The CDR3 nucleotides are TGCGCCAGCACCCAGACAGGGGGCAATGAGCAGTTCTTC. Its protein is CASTQTGGNEQFF.

This clone was recorded only once. The V and J genes are TRBV7-3 and TRBJ2-1, with TRBD1 matching 9 bases. The CDR3 sequence is 15 residues long. CDR1 SGHTA and CDR2 FQGTGA come from the germline V gene. The ends lost 4 bases at V and 6 bases at J; junction bases unmatched: 7. The CDR3 loop is CASSSLPGQGNEQFF. DNA of the CDR3: TGTGCCAGCAGCTCCCTACCGGGACAGGGCAATGAGCAGTTCTTC.

V gene TRBV11-2 combines with J gene TRBJ1-3; no firm D call. V lost 5 bases to trimming and J lost 4 bases, with 9 bases between them. The CDR3 extends over 13 amino acids. Germline V CDR1 and CDR2: SGHAT, FQNNGV. The CDR3 loop is CASSTTRGNTIYF. The CDR3 DNA is TGTGCCAGCAGCACCACCCGGGGAAACACCATATATTTT.

V gene TRBV29-1 combines with J gene TRBJ1-5, with 9 bases lining up with TRBD1. The CDR3 runs 13 residues. Germline assignment: CDR1 SQVTM and CDR2 ANQGSEA. After removal of 4 bases from V and 6 bases from J, the junction contained 4 bases not matched to a gene. CDR3 DNA: TGCAGCGTTGCGGACAGGGGAGGTCAGCCCCAGCATTTT. It translates to CSVADRGGQPQHF.

The chain has TRBV6-1 and TRBJ2-1, with 8 bases identical to TRBD2. Germline V gene sequence: CDR1 MNHNS, CDR2 SASEGT. With 0 bases clipped from V and 4 bases from J, the junction kept 5 bases outside the gene matches. The CDR3 has 16 amino acids. The CDR3 is CASSEALSGGYNEQFF. CDR3 DNA sequence: TGTGCCAGCAGTGAAGCGTTAAGCGGGGGATACAATGAGCAGTTCTTC.

This chain joins TRBV9 and TRBJ2-5, with 11 bases identical to TRBD2. Germline CDR1 is SGDLS and CDR2 is YYNGEE. The CDR3 has 16 residues. J lost 1 base, V lost 0 bases, and 2 bases had no gene match. CDR3 nucleotides: TGTGCCAGCAGCGTAGATAGCGGGGGGGGCCAAGAGACCCAGTACTTC. It translates to CASSVDSGGGQETQYF.

J is TRBJ2-7 and V is TRBV30, with a weak D call TRBD1 (5 bases). The CDR3 spans 11 residues. The V end lost 5 bases, the J end lost 4 bases, and 9 bases lay between the germline ends. Per the germline V gene, CDR1 is GTSNPN and CDR2 is SVGIG (reference sequence). The CDR3: CAWGQGYEQYV. The CDR3 DNA is TGTGCCTGGGGGCAGGGTTACGAGCAGTACGTC.

The V call is TRBV20-1, the J call TRBJ2-1; TRBD2 agrees at 7 bases. Trimming at V came to 5 bases and at J to 9 bases, leaving 10 bases not matched to a gene. Germline V gives CDR1 DFQATT, CDR2 SNEGSKA (reference sequence). The CDR3 extends over 13 amino acids. The CDR3 spells CSAGGGSGGEQFF. The CDR3 coding sequence is TGCAGTGCTGGTGGGGGTTCGGGAGGTGAGCAGTTCTTC.

V is TRBV4-3 and J is TRBJ2-1; possibly TRBD1 for D (6 bases). Germline V gene lookup returns CDR1 LGHNA and CDR2 YSLEER. V was pared by 5 bases and J by 2 bases, with 13 bases between. The CDR3 runs 15 residues. The CDR3 loop reads CASSARQDPYNEQFF. The CDR3 DNA reads as TGCGCCAGCAGCGCCCGACAGGACCCCTACAATGAGCAGTTCTTC.